The rows below give T cell receptor beta chains drawn from one sample of a study of T cell repertoires in cytomegalovirus infection. The antigens for these receptors are not known. One entry per CDR3 protein, called by TCRdb with MiXCR from the reads. The sample includes fewer than 65,000 distinct CDR3 sequences, about a fifth seen only once; the top ten take around 27%. Sequenced here: CD8+ T cells from cultured PBMCs, sampled from culture after CMV antigen stimulation. The receptors stem from a human donor in good health (CMV status not recorded). Some clones in this sample may be carry-over from other donors' samples. Both conserved end residues are trimmed from each CDR3. Each record gives: V gene, D gene, CDR3 protein. The D gene is left open where the match is weak.

V gene: TRBV7-9
D gene: NA
CDR3 protein: ASSEGGAEQY

V gene: TRBV7-2
D gene: TRBD1
CDR3 protein: ASSDRGQTSYNEQF

V gene: TRBV7-9
D gene: TRBD2
CDR3 protein: ASSPSGRSQETQY

V gene: TRBV7-9
D gene: TRBD1
CDR3 protein: ASSPRETGGYEQY

V gene: TRBV13
D gene: NA
CDR3 protein: ASSSRDGLSYNEQF

V gene: TRBV7-6
D gene: TRBD2
CDR3 protein: ASSLAGLAGGETQY

V gene: TRBV7-2
D gene: NA
CDR3 protein: ASSYTGNEQF

V gene: TRBV4-1
D gene: NA
CDR3 protein: ASSQDHRGNTEAF

V gene: TRBV6-2/TRBV6-3
D gene: TRBD1
CDR3 protein: ASSLTGGVFYEQY

V gene: TRBV12-3/TRBV12-4
D gene: TRBD2
CDR3 protein: ASVSSGSTDTQY

V gene: TRBV29-1
D gene: NA
CDR3 protein: SVGGDEQY

V gene: TRBV6-2/TRBV6-3
D gene: NA
CDR3 protein: ASSYDRGGSGYSNQPQH

V gene: TRBV7-8
D gene: TRBD2
CDR3 protein: ASSRTSGRPDTGELF

V gene: TRBV15
D gene: NA
CDR3 protein: ATSRAGGSHNEQF

V gene: TRBV7-2
D gene: TRBD2
CDR3 protein: ASSLEGAGVIQETQY

V gene: TRBV7-9
D gene: TRBD1
CDR3 protein: ASSQGGRYQPQH

V gene: TRBV20-1
D gene: TRBD2
CDR3 protein: SPPKRERGNEQF

V gene: TRBV6-6
D gene: TRBD2
CDR3 protein: ASSRGGVYEQY

V gene: TRBV7-2
D gene: TRBD1
CDR3 protein: ASSLGQGLYEQY

V gene: TRBV7-3
D gene: NA
CDR3 protein: ASSLGGYNSPLH

V gene: TRBV4-3
D gene: TRBD2
CDR3 protein: ASSQDRPGGGLDNEQF

V gene: TRBV29-1
D gene: NA
CDR3 protein: SVVKSNEQF

V gene: TRBV2
D gene: NA
CDR3 protein: ASSRSSYAGAADTQY

V gene: TRBV7-2
D gene: NA
CDR3 protein: ASSRGRGDTQY

V gene: TRBV7-8
D gene: TRBD1
CDR3 protein: ASSLKDRAIDYGYT

V gene: TRBV12-3/TRBV12-4
D gene: TRBD1
CDR3 protein: ASAYRTGDYEQY

V gene: TRBV12-3/TRBV12-4
D gene: TRBD1
CDR3 protein: ASRRQGAVTQY

V gene: TRBV4-2
D gene: NA
CDR3 protein: ASSQRLEVYNEQF

V gene: TRBV27
D gene: NA
CDR3 protein: ASTQQALGPLH

V gene: TRBV7-6
D gene: NA
CDR3 protein: ASSLPAGPSDEQY

V gene: TRBV28
D gene: NA
CDR3 protein: ASSLVAVGGVGYEQY

V gene: TRBV5-6
D gene: NA
CDR3 protein: ASSLGGSLYEQY

V gene: TRBV19
D gene: NA
CDR3 protein: ASSIRDTYTGELF

V gene: TRBV7-8
D gene: NA
CDR3 protein: ASSSTQTGEQY

V gene: TRBV7-2
D gene: TRBD1
CDR3 protein: ASSLEDRGLGDTQY

V gene: TRBV12-3/TRBV12-4
D gene: TRBD1
CDR3 protein: ASSLGQGINEQF

V gene: TRBV19
D gene: NA
CDR3 protein: ASSTPGWGSDNQPQH

V gene: TRBV6-6
D gene: NA
CDR3 protein: ASSYPTRRTDTQY

V gene: TRBV6-2/TRBV6-3
D gene: NA
CDR3 protein: ASRTDTRANQPQH

V gene: TRBV7-8
D gene: NA
CDR3 protein: ASSLRRGTHEQF

V gene: TRBV4-3
D gene: NA
CDR3 protein: ASSQDLGEISEQY

V gene: TRBV7-9
D gene: NA
CDR3 protein: ASSSFRDESYEQY

V gene: TRBV7-2
D gene: NA
CDR3 protein: ASSTGPNTEAF

V gene: TRBV6-6
D gene: NA
CDR3 protein: ASSDGQNTEAF